This TCR beta chain was captured by sequencing in a study of T cell repertoires in cytomegalovirus infection. Study-wide context: CMV epitopes, recently identified HLA-C-restricted and well-studied HLA-B-restricted, were used. Shared public TCR beta signatures pointed to both CMV infection and a matching HLA type. General study findings and limits: Predominance within the ex vivo response was attributable to HLA-C-restricted CMV-specific TCR beta clonotypes.

Via MiXCR, TCRdb re-called the reads, giving one row per CDR3 protein. The sample includes 570,000 or so distinct CDR3 sequences, over 35% seen only once; the top ten take 48%. The germline V gene has CDR1 SGHTA and CDR2 FQGNSA. V was clipped by 5 bases and J by 8 bases; unmatched bases: 9. This CDR3 has 15 residues. This clonotype was recorded a few times. What it binds is unknown. The clonotype originates from a human donor in good health (CMV status not recorded). Some clones in this sample may be carry-over from other donors' samples. The chain carries TRBV7-2 and TRBJ2-1; 10 positions agree with TRBD2. Source: cultured PBMCs, taken from culture after CMV antigen stimulation. This CDR3 reads CASSPLAGEWDEQFF. CDR3 sequence (DNA): TGTGCCAGCAGCCCTCTAGCGGGAGAATGGGATGAGCAGTTCTTC.